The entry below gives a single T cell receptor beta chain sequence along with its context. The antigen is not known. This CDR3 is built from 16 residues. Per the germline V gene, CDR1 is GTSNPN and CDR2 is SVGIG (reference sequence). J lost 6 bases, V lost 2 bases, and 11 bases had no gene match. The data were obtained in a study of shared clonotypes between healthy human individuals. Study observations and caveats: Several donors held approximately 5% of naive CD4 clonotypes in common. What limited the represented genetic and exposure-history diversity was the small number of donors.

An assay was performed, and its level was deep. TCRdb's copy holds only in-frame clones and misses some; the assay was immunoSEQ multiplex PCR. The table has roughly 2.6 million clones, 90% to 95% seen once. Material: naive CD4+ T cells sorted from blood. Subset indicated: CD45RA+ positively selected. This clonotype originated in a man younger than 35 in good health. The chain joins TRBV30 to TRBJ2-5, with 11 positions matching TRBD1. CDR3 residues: CAWSPLGQGVVKTQYF. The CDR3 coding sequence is TGTGCCTGGAGTCCCCTGGGACAGGGGGTTGTAAAGACCCAGTACTTC.